Below, 24 T cell receptor beta chains from the same sample are listed, as sequenced in a study of vaccination and CD4 T cells after COVID-19. Treatment: roughly 10-day PBMC culture with coronavirus spike peptide pools or control peptides (ViraFEST assay). The Oncomine TCR Beta short-read assay was what sequenced the DNA obtained from cultured CD4+ T cells. TCRdb re-called the PCR reads through MiXCR, storing one row per CDR3 protein. The table records about 9,900 distinct CDR3 sequences, about 54% of them present only once. These receptors' antigens are unknown. Sequences were obtained from CD4+ T cells from blood, cultured in vitro. These receptors all stem from a human donor who had recovered from COVID-19.

The chain joins TRBV27 to TRBJ1-2; weak D call: TRBD1 (6 bases). This CDR3 comprises 16 residues. Germline CDR1 is MNHEY and CDR2 is SMNVEV (reference sequence). V was trimmed by 3 bases and J by 4 bases, leaving 18 bases between them. In nucleotides, the CDR3 is TGTGCCAGCAGTTTCCTTCAAATCGGGGGCTTCTATGGCTACACCTTC. This gives the protein CASSFLQIGGFYGYTF.

The chain recombines TRBV24-1 with TRBJ2-3; 8 positions match TRBD1. The germline gives CDR1 KGHDR, CDR2 SFDVKD. This CDR3 has 15 amino acids. V dropped 3 bases and J dropped 2; count of bases not matched to a gene: 3. This CDR3 is CATSDATGDTDTQYF. Written as DNA, the CDR3 is TGTGCCACCAGTGATGCGACAGGGGACACAGATACGCAGTATTTT.

This clonotype has a handful of counts. The chain carries TRBV5-4 and TRBJ2-7; 11 bases map to TRBD2. This CDR3 spans 15 amino acids. Germline V gene lookup returns CDR1 SGHNT and CDR2 YYREEE (reference sequence). V was clipped by 4 bases and J by 0 bases; unmatched bases: 3. In DNA form, the CDR3 reads TGTGCCAGCAGCCATACTAGCGGGGGCTCCTACGAGCAGTACTTC. It codes for CASSHTSGGSYEQYF.

This clonotype appeared a few times. The V call is TRBV5-1, the J call TRBJ1-2; the D gene is possibly TRBD1 (6 bases). CDR1 SGHRS and CDR2 YFSETQ come from the germline V gene. CDR3 length equals 15 residues. Trimming took 3 bases from V and 10 from J, leaving 22 bases between them. In nucleotides, the CDR3 is TGCGCCAGCAGCTCCCAACCCGGGACACCAAACGACTACACCTTC. It encodes CASSSQPGTPNDYTF.

The J gene is TRBJ2-1, the V gene TRBV20-1; D gene unclear. Germline V gives CDR1 DFQATT, CDR2 SNEGSKA (reference sequence). The V end was cut by 7 bases, the J end by 0 bases, with 10 bases between. The CDR3 runs 13 residues. DNA of the CDR3: TGCAGTGGGTCGTCGTCCTCCTACAATGAGCAGTTCTTC. Its protein product is CSGSSSSYNEQFF.

The chain uses TRBV5-4 and TRBJ2-3, with D perhaps TRBD2 (6 bases). V lost 4 bases and J lost 1, with 13 bases in between. Looked up from germline, CDR1 is SGHNT and CDR2 is YYREEE (reference sequence). The CDR3 length is 15 residues. DNA of the CDR3: TGTGCCAGCAGCCGATGGGGGGAAGGCACAGATACGCAGTATTTT. Translation gives CASSRWGEGTDTQYF.

The chain couples TRBV19 to TRBJ1-2; 8 nucleotides agree with TRBD1. Germline V lookup: CDR1 LNHDA, CDR2 SQIVND (reference sequence). The CDR3 length is 11 residues. V shed 9 bases, J shed 7 bases, and the junction held 4 bases outside the gene matches. This chain's CDR3 is CASQGAAGYTF. CDR3 DNA sequence: TGTGCCAGCCAGGGGGCTGCTGGCTACACCTTC.

The gene calls are TRBV25-1 and TRBJ2-2; TRBD2 matches at 11 bases. Germline trimming cut 2 bases from V and 2 bases from J; bases unmatched to any gene: 10. The CDR3 has 19 residues. Germline values: CDR1 MGHDK, CDR2 SYGVNS. The CDR3 bases are TGTGCCAGCAGTGAACCCGCGGGGACTAGCGGTTCCAACACCGGGGAGCTGTTTTTT. It is translated as CASSEPAGTSGSNTGELFF.

The rearrangement joins TRBV27 to TRBJ2-3; 13 bases agree with TRBD2. V was clipped by 2 bases and J by 15 bases; unmatched bases: 5. The CDR3 length is 13 residues. Germline CDR1 reads MNHEY; CDR2 reads SMNVEV (reference sequence). This chain's CDR3 is CASSLTSGGAEYF. The CDR3 DNA is TGTGCCAGCAGTTTAACTAGCGGGGGGGCCGAATATTTT.

This chain links TRBV19 with TRBJ1-3; the D is unclear. V lost 6 bases and J lost 0, with 9 bases in between. There are 14 residues in the CDR3. CDR1 is LNHDA, CDR2 SQIVND, per germline (reference sequence). The CDR3 spells CASRAARSGNTIYF. The DNA for the CDR3 is TGTGCCAGTAGGGCAGCCCGCTCTGGAAACACCATATATTTT.

The sample holds a few counts of this clonotype. This sequence joins TRBV12-3 or TRBV12-4 and TRBJ1-5; D is ambiguous. CDR3 length: 17 amino acids. V lost 5 bases and J lost 0, with 17 bases in between. The CDR3 DNA reads as TGTGCCAGCAGTCCCGTCTCACTCCTATATAGCAATCAGCCCCAGCATTTT. As protein: CASSPVSLLYSNQPQHF.

The chain carries TRBV12-3 or TRBV12-4 and TRBJ2-6; 7 nucleotides agree with TRBD1. The CDR3 covers 16 residues. Losses at the gene ends were 3 bases for V and 0 bases for J; bases not matched to a gene: 2. CDR3 loop: CASSLGTVSGANVLTF. The CDR3 DNA reads TGTGCCAGCAGTTTGGGGACAGTCTCTGGGGCCAACGTCCTGACTTTC.

The chain joins TRBV9 to TRBJ2-5; 10 nucleotides agree with TRBD2. The V and J ends lost 1 base and 5 bases, in that order; junction bases with no gene match: 8. CDR3 length: 16 residues. Per germline, CDR1 SGDLS and CDR2 YYNGEE. CDR3 DNA sequence: TGTGCCAGCAGCGTATCCAGCGGGGGGGCTTCGGAGACCCAGTACTTC. Translated: CASSVSSGGASETQYF.

The chain is built from TRBV20-1 and TRBJ1-5; possible D gene TRBD1, 5 bases. Germline CDR1 and CDR2: DFQATT and SNEGSKA (reference sequence). The CDR3 is 16 amino acids. Trimming left V 4 bases short and J 1 base short, with 17 bases between. This chain's CDR3 is CSATRVRWMSNQPQHF. The CDR3 nucleotides are TGCAGTGCTACCAGGGTGCGATGGATGAGCAATCAGCCCCAGCATTTT.

This clonotype occurred a few times. The rearrangement links TRBV7-2 to TRBJ2-7; TRBD1 agrees at 11 bases. The CDR3 spans 15 residues. Losses at the gene ends were 2 bases for V and 2 bases for J; bases not matched to a gene: 2. CDR1 and CDR2 (germline): SGHTA, FQGNSA. The DNA for the CDR3 is TGTGCCAGCAGCTTACTGGGACAGGGGGCCTACGAGCAGTACTTC. Translated, it gives CASSLLGQGAYEQYF.

V usage is TRBV7-2 and J usage is TRBJ2-2; D gene unclear. Per germline, CDR1 SGHTA and CDR2 FQGNSA. There are 13 residues in the CDR3. V was trimmed by 2 bases and J by 4 bases, leaving 5 bases between them. This CDR3 is CASSLLTTGELFF. Here the CDR3 DNA reads TGTGCCAGCAGCTTACTTACCACCGGGGAGCTGTTTTTT.

This clonotype was detected once. The CDR3 DNA sequence: TGTGCCAGCAGACTTACTCCGACTAGCGGGGGGGCGAACACCGGGGAGCTGTTTTTT. It is translated as CASRLTPTSGGANTGELFF. The rearrangement joins TRBV11-2 to TRBJ2-2, with TRBD2 matching 14 bases. The CDR3 sequence is 19 residues long. V gave up 6 bases and J gave up 0 bases; unmatched junction bases: 9. CDR1 SGHAT and CDR2 FQNNGV come from the germline V gene.

The chain has TRBV6-1 and TRBJ2-1, with D possibly matching TRBD2 (7 bases). Germline CDR1 MNHNS, CDR2 SASEGT. V shed 0 bases and J shed 10 bases, with 16 bases lying between them. The length of the CDR3 is 15 residues. In DNA, the CDR3 is TGTGCCAGCAGTGAAGCCCCCTACCGGGGGGCAGAGCAGTTCTTC. It is translated as CASSEAPYRGAEQFF.

The chain has TRBV29-1 and TRBJ1-1; D is unclear. The germline V gene has CDR1 SQVTM and CDR2 ANQGSEA. The length of the CDR3 is 13 residues. V shed 3 bases and J shed 3 bases, with 11 bases lying between them. The CDR3: CSVEGIVYTEAFF. CDR3 DNA: TGCAGCGTTGAGGGAATCGTGTACACTGAAGCTTTCTTT.

J is TRBJ1-5 and V is TRBV19; 11 bases match TRBD1. CDR1 and CDR2 (germline): LNHDA, SQIVND (reference sequence). This CDR3 comprises 15 residues. With V trimmed by 4 bases and J by 6 bases, 5 bases remained unmatched. CDR3 loop: CASSTGQGVFQPQHF. CDR3 sequence (DNA): TGTGCCAGTAGTACGGGACAGGGGGTCTTTCAGCCCCAGCATTTT.

J is TRBJ1-2 and V is TRBV6-2 or TRBV6-3, with a weak D call TRBD1 (6 bases). V lost 6 bases and J lost 4, with 15 bases in between. The CDR3 runs to 14 residues. Per the germline V gene, CDR1 is MNHEY and CDR2 is SVGEGT. The DNA of the CDR3 is TGTGCCAGCAGAGTCGGGGGCGCCGGCTATGGCTACACCTTC. It translates to CASRVGGAGYGYTF.

The V call is TRBV9, the J call TRBJ2-2; TRBD2 aligns across 8 bases. The V and J ends lost 4 bases and 7 bases, in that order; junction bases with no gene match: 9. In germline, CDR1 is SGDLS, CDR2 YYNGEE. The CDR3 loop spans 15 amino acids. The CDR3 sequence: CASSPQGLASGELFF. The CDR3 bases are TGTGCCAGCAGCCCCCAAGGACTAGCTAGCGGGGAGCTGTTTTTT.

The rearrangement uses TRBV30 and TRBJ2-3, with D unclear. The CDR3 runs to 11 residues. Germline V CDR1 and CDR2: GTSNPN, SVGIG (reference sequence). Trimming stripped 4 bases from V and 9 bases from J, with 11 bases between. The CDR3 here is CAWIDRNTQYF. The CDR3 DNA reads as TGTGCCTGGATCGATCGGAACACGCAGTATTTT.

Within the sample, this clonotype is medium-sized. The DNA of the CDR3 is TGTGCCAGCAGGCCTACTAGCGGAATTTTCTACAATGAGCAGTTCTTC. This gives the protein CASRPTSGIFYNEQFF. The gene calls are TRBV2 and TRBJ2-1; the match to TRBD2 covers 8 bases. This CDR3 has 16 amino acids. V shed 6 bases and J 3 bases; nucleotides not matched to a gene: 10. The V gene's germline CDR1 is SNHLY and CDR2 FYNNEI.